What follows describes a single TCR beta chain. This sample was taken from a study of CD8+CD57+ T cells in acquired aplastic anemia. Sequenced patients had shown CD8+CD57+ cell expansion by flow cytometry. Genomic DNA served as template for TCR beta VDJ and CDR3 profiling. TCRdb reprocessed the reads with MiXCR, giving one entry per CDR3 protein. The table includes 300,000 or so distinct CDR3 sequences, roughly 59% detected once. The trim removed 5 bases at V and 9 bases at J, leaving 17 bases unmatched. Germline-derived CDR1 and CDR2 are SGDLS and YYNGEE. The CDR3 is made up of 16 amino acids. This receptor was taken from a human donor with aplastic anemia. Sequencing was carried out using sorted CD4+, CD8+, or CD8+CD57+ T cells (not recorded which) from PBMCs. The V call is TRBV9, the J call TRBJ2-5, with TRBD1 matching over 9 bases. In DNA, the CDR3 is TGTGCCAGCAGTTCGCTACAGGGGGCAGTCAATCAGCCCCAGTACTTC. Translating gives CASSSLQGAVNQPQYF.